Here is one TCR beta chain with its context. This entry comes from a study of cytomegalovirus exposure and HLA in healthy donors. CDR1 and CDR2 (germline): SGDLS, YYNGEE. The CDR3 runs 16 residues. The junction had 8 bases not matched to a gene; V was cut back by 4 bases and J by 2 bases. PCR used 60 Vbeta primers and 13 Jbeta primers. Method: immunoSEQ multiplex PCR; TCRdb's copy keeps in-frame clones and lacks some. The sample includes nearly 110,000 clones, more than 60% of them seen just once. The TCR was taken from a woman in her 50s in good health and CMV-seropositive. The rearrangement uses TRBV9 and TRBJ2-3; 9 bases line up with TRBD1. The specimen was PBMCs. CDR3 coding DNA: TGTGCCAGCAGCCGATTGGGACAGGGATTCACAGATACGCAGTATTTT. The encoded protein is CASSRLGQGFTDTQYF.